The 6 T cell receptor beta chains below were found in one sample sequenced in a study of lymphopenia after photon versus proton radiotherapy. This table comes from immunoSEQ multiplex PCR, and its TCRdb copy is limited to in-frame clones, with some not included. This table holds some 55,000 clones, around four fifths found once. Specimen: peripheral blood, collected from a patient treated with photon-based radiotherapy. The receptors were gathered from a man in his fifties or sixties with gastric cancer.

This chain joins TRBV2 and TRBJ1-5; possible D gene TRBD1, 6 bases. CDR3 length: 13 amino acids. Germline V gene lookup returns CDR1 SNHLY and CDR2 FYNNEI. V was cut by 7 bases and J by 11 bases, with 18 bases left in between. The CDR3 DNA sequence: TGTGCCAGCACCGGGGGGCTCAATCGGGCCCAGCATTTT. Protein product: CASTGGLNRAQHF.

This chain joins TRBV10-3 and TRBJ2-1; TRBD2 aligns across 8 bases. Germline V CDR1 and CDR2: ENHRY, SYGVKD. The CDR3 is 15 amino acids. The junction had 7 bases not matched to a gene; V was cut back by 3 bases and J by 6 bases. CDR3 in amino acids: CAISDSGRSPNEQFF. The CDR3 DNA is TGTGCCATCAGTGACAGCGGGAGAAGTCCCAATGAGCAGTTCTTC.

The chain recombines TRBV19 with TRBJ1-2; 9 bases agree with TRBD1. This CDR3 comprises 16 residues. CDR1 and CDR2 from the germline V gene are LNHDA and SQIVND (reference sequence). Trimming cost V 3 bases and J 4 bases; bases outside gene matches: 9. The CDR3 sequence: CASSMSLGQGLYGYTF. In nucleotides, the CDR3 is TGTGCCAGTAGTATGTCCCTGGGACAGGGCCTCTATGGCTACACCTTC.

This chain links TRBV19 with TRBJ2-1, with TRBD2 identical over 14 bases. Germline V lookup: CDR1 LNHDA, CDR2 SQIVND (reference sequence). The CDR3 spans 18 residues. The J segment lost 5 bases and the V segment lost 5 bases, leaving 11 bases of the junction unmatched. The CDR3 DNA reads TGTGCCAGTAGTGGCGGACTAGCGGGAGGTTCTAGGAACAATGAGCAGTTCTTC. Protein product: CASSGGLAGGSRNNEQFF.

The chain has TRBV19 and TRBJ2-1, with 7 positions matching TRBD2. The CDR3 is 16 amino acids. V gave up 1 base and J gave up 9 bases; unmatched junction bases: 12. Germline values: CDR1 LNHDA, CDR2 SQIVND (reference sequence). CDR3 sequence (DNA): TGTGCCAGTAGTATAGGTCCGTGGGAGGGCCGGGTTGAGCAGTTCTTC. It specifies CASSIGPWEGRVEQFF. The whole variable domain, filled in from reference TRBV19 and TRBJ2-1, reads DGGITQSPKYLFRKEGQNVTLSCEQNLNHDAMYWYRQDPGQGLRLIYYSQIVNDFQKGDIAEGYSVSREKKESFPLTVTSAQKNPTAFYLCASSIGPWEGRVEQFFGPGTRLTVL.

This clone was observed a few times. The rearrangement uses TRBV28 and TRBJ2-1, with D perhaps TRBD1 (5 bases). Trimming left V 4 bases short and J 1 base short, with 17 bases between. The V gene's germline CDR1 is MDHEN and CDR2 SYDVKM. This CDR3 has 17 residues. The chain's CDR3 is CASSSPQGRNSYNEQFF. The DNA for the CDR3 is TGTGCCAGCAGTTCACCCCAGGGCCGTAATTCCTACAATGAGCAGTTCTTC.